The T cell receptor beta chain described here comes from a study of OX40 agonist ivuxolimab in advanced cancers. Study information: Hepatocellular carcinoma, melanoma, renal cell or head and neck cancer was diagnosed in the dose-escalation patients.

V was clipped by 5 bases and J by 2 bases; unmatched bases: 5. The germline V gene has CDR1 SGHVS and CDR2 FNYEAQ. CDR3 size: 15 residues. The method was immunoSEQ multiplex PCR; TCRdb's version includes in-frame clones alone and lacks a portion of them. The sample consists of over 50,000 clones, approximately 91% of them appearing once. This specimen was CD4+ or CD8+ T cells sorted from blood, taken in a trial of the OX40 agonist ivuxolimab. This receptor was identified in an adult with an advanced solid tumor such as melanoma, head and neck, liver or kidney cancer. This chain links TRBV7-6 with TRBJ2-2; TRBD1 agrees at 7 bases. CDR3 DNA: TGTGCCAGCAGCCCGGGGACAGCTAACACCGGGGAGCTGTTTTTT. Translating gives CASSPGTANTGELFF.